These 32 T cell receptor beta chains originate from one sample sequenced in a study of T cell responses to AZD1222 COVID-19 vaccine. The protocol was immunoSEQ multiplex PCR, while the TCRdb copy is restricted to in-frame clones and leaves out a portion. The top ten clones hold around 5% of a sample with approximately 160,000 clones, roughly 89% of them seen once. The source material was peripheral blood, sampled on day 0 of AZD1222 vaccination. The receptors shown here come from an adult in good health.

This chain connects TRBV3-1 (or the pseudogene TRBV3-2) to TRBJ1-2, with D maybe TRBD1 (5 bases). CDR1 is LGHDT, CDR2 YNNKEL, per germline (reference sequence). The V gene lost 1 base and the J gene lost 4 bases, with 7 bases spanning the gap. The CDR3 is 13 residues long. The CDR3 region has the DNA TGTGCCAGCAGCCAAGGGGGGGTCTATGGCTACACCTTC. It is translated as CASSQGGVYGYTF.

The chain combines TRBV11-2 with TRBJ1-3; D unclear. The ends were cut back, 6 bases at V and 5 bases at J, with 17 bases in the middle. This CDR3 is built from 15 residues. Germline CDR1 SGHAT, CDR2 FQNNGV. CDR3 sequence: CASSSSAPRRNTIYF. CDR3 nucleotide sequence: TGTGCCAGCAGTTCCTCGGCCCCGCGCCGAAACACCATATATTTT. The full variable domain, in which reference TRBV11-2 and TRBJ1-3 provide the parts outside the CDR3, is EAGVAQSPRYKIIEKRQSVAFWCNPISGHATLYWYQQILGQGPKLLIQFQNNGVVDDSQLPKDRFSAERLKGVDSTLKIQPAKLEDSAVYLCASSSSAPRRNTIYFGEGSWLTVV.

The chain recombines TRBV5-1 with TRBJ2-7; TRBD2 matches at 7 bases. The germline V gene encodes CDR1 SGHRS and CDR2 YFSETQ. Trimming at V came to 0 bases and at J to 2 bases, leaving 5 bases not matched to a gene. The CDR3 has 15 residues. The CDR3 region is CASSLGLAATYEQYF. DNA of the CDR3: TGCGCCAGCAGCTTGGGGCTAGCGGCCACCTACGAGCAGTACTTC.

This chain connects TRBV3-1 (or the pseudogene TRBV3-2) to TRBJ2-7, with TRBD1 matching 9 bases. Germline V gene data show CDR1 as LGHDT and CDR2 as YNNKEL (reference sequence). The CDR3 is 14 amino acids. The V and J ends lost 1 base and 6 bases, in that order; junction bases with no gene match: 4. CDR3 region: CASSQGDRAGEQYF. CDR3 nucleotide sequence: TGTGCCAGCAGCCAAGGGGACAGGGCCGGCGAGCAGTACTTC.

The CDR3 spells CASSQDKGQGFEKLFF. CDR3 DNA sequence: TGTGCCAGCAGCCAAGATAAGGGACAGGGGTTTGAAAAACTGTTTTTT. This chain joins TRBV4-2 and TRBJ1-4; TRBD1 aligns across 10 bases. V was pared by 0 bases and J by 7 bases, with 5 bases of the junction left unmatched. Germline V gene data show CDR1 as LGHNA and CDR2 as YNFKEQ. The CDR3 runs 16 residues.

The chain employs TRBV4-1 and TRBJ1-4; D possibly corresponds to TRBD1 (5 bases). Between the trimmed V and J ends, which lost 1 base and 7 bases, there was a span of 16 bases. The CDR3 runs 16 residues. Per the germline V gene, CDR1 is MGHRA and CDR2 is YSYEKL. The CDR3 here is CASSQGLLGHGEKLFF. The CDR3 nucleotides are TGCGCCAGCAGCCAAGGGTTACTCGGACATGGTGAAAAACTGTTTTTT.

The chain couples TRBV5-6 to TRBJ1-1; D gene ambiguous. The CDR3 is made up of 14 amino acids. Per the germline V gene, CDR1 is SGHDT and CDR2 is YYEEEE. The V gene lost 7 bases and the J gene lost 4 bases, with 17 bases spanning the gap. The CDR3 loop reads CASYSGIGATEAFF. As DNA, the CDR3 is TGTGCCAGCTACAGCGGGATAGGAGCCACTGAAGCTTTCTTT.

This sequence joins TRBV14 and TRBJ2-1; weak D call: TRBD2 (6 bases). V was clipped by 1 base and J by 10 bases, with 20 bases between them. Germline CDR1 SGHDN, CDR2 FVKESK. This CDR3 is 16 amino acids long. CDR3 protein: CASSQAYRDSVREQFF. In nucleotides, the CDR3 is TGTGCCAGCAGCCAAGCTTATCGGGACTCGGTCAGGGAGCAGTTCTTC.

Here the CDR3 DNA reads TGTGCCAGCAGCCGAGCGGGATGGGACACTGAAGCTTTCTTT. This sequence encodes CASSRAGWDTEAFF. This chain uses TRBV7-8 with TRBJ1-1; D is undetermined. The V gene's germline CDR1 is SGHVS and CDR2 FQNEAQ. Trimming took 5 bases from V and 3 from J, leaving 13 bases between them. CDR3 length: 14 amino acids.

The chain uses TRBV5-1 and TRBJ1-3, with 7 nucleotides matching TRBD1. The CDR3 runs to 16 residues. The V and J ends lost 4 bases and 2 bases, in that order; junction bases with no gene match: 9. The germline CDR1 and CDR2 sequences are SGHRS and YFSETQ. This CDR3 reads CASSPDTGVTGNTIYF. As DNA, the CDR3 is TGCGCCAGCAGCCCAGATACAGGGGTAACTGGAAACACCATATATTTT.

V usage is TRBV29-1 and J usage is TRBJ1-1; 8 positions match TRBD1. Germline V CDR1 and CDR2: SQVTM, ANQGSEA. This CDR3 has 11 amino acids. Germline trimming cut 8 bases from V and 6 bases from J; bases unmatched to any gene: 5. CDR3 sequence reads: CSSGQGPEAFF. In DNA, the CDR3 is TGCAGCTCCGGACAGGGACCTGAAGCTTTCTTT.

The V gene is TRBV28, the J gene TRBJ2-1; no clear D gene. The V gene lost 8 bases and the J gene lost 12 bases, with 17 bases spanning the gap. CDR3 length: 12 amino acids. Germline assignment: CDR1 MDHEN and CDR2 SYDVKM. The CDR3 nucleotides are TGTGCCAGCTCTCCGCCCATAAGGAGGCAGTTCTTC. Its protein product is CASSPPIRRQFF.

CDR3 nucleotides: TGTGCCAGTAGTATAGGGTCGGGAGCCACCTACGAGCAGTACTTC. Amino acids: CASSIGSGATYEQYF. The chain has TRBV19 and TRBJ2-7; D possibly corresponds to TRBD2 (6 bases). The germline V gene encodes CDR1 LNHDA and CDR2 SQIVND (reference sequence). The length of the CDR3 is 15 residues. The ends were cut back, 1 base at V and 2 bases at J, with 12 bases in the middle.

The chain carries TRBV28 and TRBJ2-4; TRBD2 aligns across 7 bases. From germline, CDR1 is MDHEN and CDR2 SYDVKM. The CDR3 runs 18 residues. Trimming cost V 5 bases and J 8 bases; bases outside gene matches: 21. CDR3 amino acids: CASSEQSGIGSGLYIQYF. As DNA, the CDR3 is TGTGCCAGCAGTGAACAAAGCGGGATAGGTTCGGGTTTATACATTCAGTACTTC.

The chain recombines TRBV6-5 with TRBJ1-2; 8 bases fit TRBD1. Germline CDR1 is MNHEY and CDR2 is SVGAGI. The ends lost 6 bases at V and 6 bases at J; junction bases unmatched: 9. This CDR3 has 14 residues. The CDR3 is CASSSDREMNGYTF. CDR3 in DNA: TGTGCCAGCAGCTCGGACAGGGAGATGAATGGCTACACCTTC.

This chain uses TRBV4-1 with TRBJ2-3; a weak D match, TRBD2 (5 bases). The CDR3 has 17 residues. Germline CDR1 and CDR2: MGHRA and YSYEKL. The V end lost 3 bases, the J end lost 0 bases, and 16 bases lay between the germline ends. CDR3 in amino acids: CASSHPRGGPSTDTQYF. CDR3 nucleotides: TGCGCCAGCAGCCATCCCCGGGGTGGTCCGAGCACAGATACGCAGTATTTT.

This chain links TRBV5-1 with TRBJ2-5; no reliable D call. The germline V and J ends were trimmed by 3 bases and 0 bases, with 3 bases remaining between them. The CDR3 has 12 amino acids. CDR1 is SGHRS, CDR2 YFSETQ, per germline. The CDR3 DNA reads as TGCGCCAGCAGCTGGGACCAAGAGACCCAGTACTTC. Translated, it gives CASSWDQETQYF.

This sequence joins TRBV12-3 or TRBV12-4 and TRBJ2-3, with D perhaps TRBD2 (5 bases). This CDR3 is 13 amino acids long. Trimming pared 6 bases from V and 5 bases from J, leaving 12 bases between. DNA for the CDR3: TGTGCCAGCAGACTAGTGTCGGGAGATACGCAGTATTTT. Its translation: CASRLVSGDTQYF.

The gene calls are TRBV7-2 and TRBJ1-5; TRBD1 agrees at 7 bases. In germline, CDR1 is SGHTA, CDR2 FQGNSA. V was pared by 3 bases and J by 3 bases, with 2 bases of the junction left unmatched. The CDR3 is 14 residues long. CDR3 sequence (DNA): TGTGCCAGCAGCTTGGACAGGTCCAATCAGCCCCAGCATTTT. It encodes CASSLDRSNQPQHF.

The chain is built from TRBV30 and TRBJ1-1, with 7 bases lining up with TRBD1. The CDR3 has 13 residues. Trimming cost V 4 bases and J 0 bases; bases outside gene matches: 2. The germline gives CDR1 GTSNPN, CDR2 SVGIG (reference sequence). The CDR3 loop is CAWKGQLNTEAFF. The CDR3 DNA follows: TGTGCCTGGAAGGGACAGTTGAACACTGAAGCTTTCTTT.

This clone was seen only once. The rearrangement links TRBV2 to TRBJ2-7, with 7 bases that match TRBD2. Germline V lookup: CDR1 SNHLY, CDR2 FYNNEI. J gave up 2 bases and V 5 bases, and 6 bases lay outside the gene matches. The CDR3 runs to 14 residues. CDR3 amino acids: CASSRSGNTYEQYF. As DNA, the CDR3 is TGTGCCAGCAGTAGAAGCGGGAACACCTACGAGCAGTACTTC.

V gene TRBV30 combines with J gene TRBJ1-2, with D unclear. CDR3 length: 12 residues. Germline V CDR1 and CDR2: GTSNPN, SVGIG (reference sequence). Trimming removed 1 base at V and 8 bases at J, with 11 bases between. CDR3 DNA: TGTGCCTGGAGTGCTGGACCCGGGGGCTACACCTTC. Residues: CAWSAGPGGYTF. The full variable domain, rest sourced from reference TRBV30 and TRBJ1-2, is SQTIHQWPATLVQPVGSPLSLECTVEGTSNPNLYWYRQAAGRGLQLLFYSVGIGQISSEVPQNLSASRPQDRQFILSSKKLLLSDSGFYLCAWSAGPGGYTFGSGTRLTVV.

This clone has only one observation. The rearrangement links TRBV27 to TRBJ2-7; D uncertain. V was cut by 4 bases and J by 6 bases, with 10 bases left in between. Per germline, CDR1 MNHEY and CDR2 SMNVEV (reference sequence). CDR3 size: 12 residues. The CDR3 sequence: CASSSLSGEQYF. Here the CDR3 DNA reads TGTGCCAGCAGTTCCCTTTCGGGCGAGCAGTACTTC.

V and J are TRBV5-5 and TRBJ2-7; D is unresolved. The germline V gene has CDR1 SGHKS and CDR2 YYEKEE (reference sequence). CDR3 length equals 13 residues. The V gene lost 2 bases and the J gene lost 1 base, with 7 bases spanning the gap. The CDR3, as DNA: TGTGCCAGCAGCTTCACGGTTTCCTACGAGCAGTACTTC. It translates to CASSFTVSYEQYF.

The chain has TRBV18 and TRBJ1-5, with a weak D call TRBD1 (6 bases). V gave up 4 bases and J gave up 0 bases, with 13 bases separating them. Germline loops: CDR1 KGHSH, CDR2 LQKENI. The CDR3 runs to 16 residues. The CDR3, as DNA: TGTGCCAGCTCACTTGGGACATCGAATAGCAATCAGCCCCAGCATTTT. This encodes CASSLGTSNSNQPQHF.

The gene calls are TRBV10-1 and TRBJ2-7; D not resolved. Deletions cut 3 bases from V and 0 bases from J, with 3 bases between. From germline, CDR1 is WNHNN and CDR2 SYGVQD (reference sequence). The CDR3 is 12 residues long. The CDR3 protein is CASSDSSYEQYF. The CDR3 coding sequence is TGCGCCAGCAGTGACAGCTCCTACGAGCAGTACTTC.

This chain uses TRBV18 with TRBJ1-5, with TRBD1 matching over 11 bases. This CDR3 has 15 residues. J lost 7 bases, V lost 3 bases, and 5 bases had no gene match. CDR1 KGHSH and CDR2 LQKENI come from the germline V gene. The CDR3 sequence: CASSPPGQGGQPQHF. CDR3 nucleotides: TGTGCCAGCTCACCTCCGGGACAGGGGGGCCAGCCCCAGCATTTT.

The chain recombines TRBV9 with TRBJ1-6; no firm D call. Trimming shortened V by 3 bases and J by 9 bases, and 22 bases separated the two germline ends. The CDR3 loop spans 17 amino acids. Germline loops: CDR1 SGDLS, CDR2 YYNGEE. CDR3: CASSAGPPSPGISPLHF. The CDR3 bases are TGTGCCAGCAGCGCTGGGCCACCTTCCCCGGGGATTTCACCCCTCCACTTT.

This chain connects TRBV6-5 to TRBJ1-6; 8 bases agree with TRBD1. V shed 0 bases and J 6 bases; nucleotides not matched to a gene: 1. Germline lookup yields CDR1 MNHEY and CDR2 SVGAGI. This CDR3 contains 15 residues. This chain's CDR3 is CASSYSDRANSPLHF. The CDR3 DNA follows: TGTGCCAGCAGTTACTCGGACAGGGCTAATTCACCCCTCCACTTT.

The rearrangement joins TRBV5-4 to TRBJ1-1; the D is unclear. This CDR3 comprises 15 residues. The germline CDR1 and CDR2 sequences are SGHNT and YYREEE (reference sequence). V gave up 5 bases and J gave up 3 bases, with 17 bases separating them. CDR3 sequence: CASRGRPAEDTEAFF. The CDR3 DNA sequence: TGTGCCAGCAGGGGGAGACCGGCGGAGGACACTGAAGCTTTCTTT.

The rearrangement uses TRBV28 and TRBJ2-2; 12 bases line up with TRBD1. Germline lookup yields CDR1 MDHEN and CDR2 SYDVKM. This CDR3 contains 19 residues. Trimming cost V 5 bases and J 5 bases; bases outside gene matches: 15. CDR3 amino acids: CASSPAPGQGALGTGELFF. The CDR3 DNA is TGTGCCAGCAGTCCCGCCCCGGGACAGGGGGCGCTGGGGACCGGGGAGCTGTTTTTT.

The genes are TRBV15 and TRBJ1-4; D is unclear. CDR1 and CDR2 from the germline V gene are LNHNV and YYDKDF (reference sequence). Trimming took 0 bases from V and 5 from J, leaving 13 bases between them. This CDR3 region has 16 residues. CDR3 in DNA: TGTGCCACCAGCAGAGATGGTGAGATGATAAATGAAAAACTGTTTTTT. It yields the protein CATSRDGEMINEKLFF. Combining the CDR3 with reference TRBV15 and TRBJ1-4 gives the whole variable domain DAMVIQNPRYQVTQFGKPVTLSCSQTLNHNVMYWYQQKSSQAPKLLFHYYDKDFNNEADTPDNFQSRRPNTSFCFLDIRSPGLGDTAMYLCATSRDGEMINEKLFFGSGTQLSVL.